This TCR beta chain was identified during a study of cytomegalovirus exposure and HLA in healthy donors. Background on the study: Earlier, 100 million or so unique TCR beta sequences were recovered from around 190 million T cells by an analysis.

The study, taken as a whole, reports: CMV serostatus alone was available as immune exposure information. In a later analysis, a missense DCLRE1C variant was linked to TCR beta V- and J-gene trimming.

Worth noting for this clone: The antigen is unknown. Other DNA sequences in the same sample also yield this CDR3.

Researchers ran the PCR with 60 Vbeta and 13 Jbeta primers. The data were produced by immunoSEQ multiplex PCR, yet TCRdb's version contains in-frame clones alone and is incomplete. The sample's table shows 150,000 or so clones. Germline V lookup: CDR1 SGDLS, CDR2 YYNGEE. The V segment lost 0 bases and the J segment 2 bases; nucleotides outside the gene matches: 0. The CDR3 covers 14 residues. V usage is TRBV9 and J usage is TRBJ2-5; 8 positions agree with TRBD2. The sequence derives from a woman aged 50 to 60 in good health and CMV-seronegative. The sample comprised PBMCs. The CDR3 coding sequence is TGTGCCAGCAGCGTAGCGGGGGGGCAAGAGACCCAGTACTTC. Amino acid sequence: CASSVAGGQETQYF.